These 25 T cell receptor beta chains originate from one sample sequenced in a study of PD-L1 blockade in urothelial cancer. Time point meaning: peripheral blood 6 weeks after treatment start. Here immunoSEQ multiplex PCR was the method, and the copy in TCRdb shows in-frame clones only, minus some. The table shows about 110,000 clones, with more than 85% occurring only once. The source was PBMCs, collected around atezolizumab (anti-PD-L1) treatment. These receptors all stem from a man aged 60 to 69 with urothelial cancer.

The chain joins TRBV18 to TRBJ1-1, with 8 nucleotides matching TRBD1. CDR3 size: 16 residues. V lost 5 bases to trimming and J lost 7 bases; unmatched junction nucleotides: 15. Germline V lookup: CDR1 KGHSH, CDR2 LQKENI. The CDR3 DNA is TGTGCCAGCTCATTTGGAGGGACAGGAGCGGGAGGTGAAGCTTTCTTT. Amino acids: CASSFGGTGAGGEAFF.

The V gene is TRBV4-3, the J gene TRBJ2-1, with TRBD1 identical over 7 bases. Per the germline V gene, CDR1 is LGHNA and CDR2 is YSLEER. The CDR3 spans 16 residues. The V gene end was trimmed by 1 base and the J gene end by 4 bases; junction bases not matched to a gene: 7. CDR3 sequence (DNA): TGCGCCAGCAGCCAAGGGCTCGGGACAGTTTACAATGAGCAGTTCTTC. It translates to CASSQGLGTVYNEQFF.

V and J are TRBV11-3 and TRBJ2-7, with TRBD2 matching over 9 bases. There are 14 residues in the CDR3. CDR1 is SGHNT and CDR2 is YENEEA in the germline V gene. The trim removed 3 bases at V and 2 bases at J, leaving 2 bases unmatched. CDR3 DNA sequence: TGTGCCAGCAGCTTCAGCGGGGGGACCTACGAGCAGTACTTC. The encoded protein is CASSFSGGTYEQYF.

This clone was counted only a few times. The rearrangement joins TRBV5-4 to TRBJ1-3, with D perhaps TRBD1 (5 bases). The CDR3 is 14 residues long. V gave up 2 bases and J gave up 3 bases, with 9 bases separating them. Germline loops: CDR1 SGHNT, CDR2 YYREEE (reference sequence). The CDR3 coding sequence is TGTGCCAGCAGCTTCCAGGGAGGTGGAAACACCATATATTTT. Translating gives CASSFQGGGNTIYF.

The rearrangement joins TRBV27 to TRBJ2-7, with 9 bases matching TRBD1. CDR3 size: 15 residues. The trim removed 4 bases at V and 2 bases at J, leaving 6 bases unmatched. From germline, CDR1 is MNHEY and CDR2 SMNVEV (reference sequence). As DNA, the CDR3 is TGTGCCAGCAGTTCTTGGGACAGGGTTACCTACGAGCAGTACTTC. Amino acid sequence: CASSSWDRVTYEQYF.

V is TRBV5-6 and J is TRBJ2-2, with a weak D call TRBD1 (6 bases). Trimming pared 2 bases from V and 8 bases from J, leaving 13 bases between. CDR1 SGHDT and CDR2 YYEEEE come from the germline V gene. This CDR3 comprises 14 residues. The CDR3 DNA sequence: TGTGCCAGCAGCTTCGGACAGAAAGCTGGGGAGCTGTTTTTT. Its translation is CASSFGQKAGELFF.

This chain joins TRBV5-4 and TRBJ2-5; D is perhaps TRBD2 (5 bases). The ends were cut back, 5 bases at V and 2 bases at J, with 10 bases in the middle. CDR1 and CDR2 from the germline V gene are SGHNT and YYREEE (reference sequence). The CDR3 runs to 13 residues. CDR3 nucleotides: TGTGCCAGCAGGGCCTCGGGGCAAGAGACCCAGTACTTC. Amino acids: CASRASGQETQYF. Full variable domain (outside the CDR3, taken from reference TRBV5-4 and TRBJ2-5): ETGVTQSPTHLIKTRGQQVTLRCSSQSGHNTVSWYQQALGQGPQFIFQYYREEENGRGNFPPRFSGLQFPNYSSELNVNALELDDSALYLCASRASGQETQYFGPGTRLLVL.

The chain has TRBV2 and TRBJ2-7; D gene uncertain. CDR1 and CDR2 from the germline V gene are SNHLY and FYNNEI. CDR3 length: 13 residues. V gave up 7 bases and J gave up 5 bases, with 15 bases separating them. The CDR3 DNA reads as TGTGCCAGCACCGGAGTCCCTAACCACGAGCAGTACTTC. As protein: CASTGVPNHEQYF.

Here the CDR3 reads CASSFLGLAGGDEQFF. The CDR3 nucleotides are TGTGCCAGCAGCTTCCTGGGACTAGCGGGGGGGGATGAGCAGTTCTTC. The chain couples TRBV7-2 to TRBJ2-1, with 16 bases lining up with TRBD2. Germline V lookup: CDR1 SGHTA, CDR2 FQGNSA. The CDR3 consists of 16 residues. V shed 3 bases, J shed 8 bases, and the junction held 4 bases outside the gene matches.

The chain employs TRBV2 and TRBJ2-7; TRBD1 might be the D (6 bases). Germline assignment: CDR1 SNHLY and CDR2 FYNNEI. The CDR3 is 14 amino acids. Trimming cost V 3 bases and J 0 bases, with 9 bases left between them. The CDR3 DNA reads TGTGCCAGCAGTGAGGGCAGGGGCTCCTACGAGCAGTACTTC. Encoded protein: CASSEGRGSYEQYF.

As for this clone: Sequence at one end of the junction differs from germline and may be a read error. The rearrangement uses TRBV6-5 and TRBJ2-7, with D unclear. This CDR3 is built from 14 residues. The germline CDR1 and CDR2 sequences are MNHEY and SVGAGI. The CDR3 nucleotides read TGTGCCAGCAGTTCTCTAGTCCCCTCCCACGAGCAGTACTTC. Residues: CASSSLVPSHEQYF.

This clone appeared a single time. This rearrangement joins TRBV5-4 to TRBJ2-5, with 11 bases fitting TRBD1. The germline gives CDR1 SGHNT, CDR2 YYREEE (reference sequence). This CDR3 has 16 amino acids. With V trimmed by 4 bases and J by 1 base, 6 bases remained unmatched. CDR3 protein: CASSGWDRGSQETQYF. CDR3 in DNA: TGTGCCAGCAGCGGGTGGGACAGGGGGTCCCAAGAGACCCAGTACTTC. Full variable domain (rest looked up from reference TRBV5-4 and TRBJ2-5): ETGVTQSPTHLIKTRGQQVTLRCSSQSGHNTVSWYQQALGQGPQFIFQYYREEENGRGNFPPRFSGLQFPNYSSELNVNALELDDSALYLCASSGWDRGSQETQYFGPGTRLLVL.

This clone was recorded once. This chain uses TRBV5-1 with TRBJ2-3; the match to TRBD2 covers 14 bases. The CDR3 sequence is 15 residues long. Germline trimming cut 5 bases from V and 1 base from J; bases unmatched to any gene: 0. Looked up from germline, CDR1 is SGHRS and CDR2 is YFSETQ. CDR3 coding DNA: TGCGCCAGCAGGGGACTAGCGGGAGGCACAGATACGCAGTATTTT. Protein: CASRGLAGGTDTQYF.

As DNA, the CDR3 is TGTGCCAGCAGCGAGCCGGGACTGATTTATGGCTACACCTTC. Translating gives CASSEPGLIYGYTF. The chain recombines TRBV5-6 with TRBJ1-2; weak D call: TRBD1 (5 bases). Germline V CDR1 and CDR2: SGHDT, YYEEEE. V lost 4 bases and J 5 bases, leaving 15 bases between the germline ends. The CDR3 covers 14 residues.

This chain links TRBV21-1 with TRBJ2-1; TRBD2 is the table's D call, not checked against the DNA. TRBV21-1 is deemed a pseudogene. This CDR3 region has 13 residues. The CDR3 reads CASSKVVTHEQFF. The CDR3, as DNA: TGTGCCAGCAGCAAGGTAGTCACGCATGAGCAGTTCTTC.

V usage is TRBV2 and J usage is TRBJ2-1, with D perhaps matching TRBD1 (6 bases). Trimming left V 5 bases short and J 3 bases short, with 11 bases between. This CDR3 spans 14 amino acids. Per germline, CDR1 SNHLY and CDR2 FYNNEI. CDR3 DNA sequence: TGTGCCAGCAGTCGGCGAGGGGGCTACAATGAGCAGTTCTTC. It codes for CASSRRGGYNEQFF.

V usage is TRBV5-6 and J usage is TRBJ2-4, with a weak D call TRBD2 (6 bases). Trimming took off 7 bases at V and 0 bases at J, with 11 bases between the two ends. This CDR3 is 14 amino acids long. Germline V gene sequence: CDR1 SGHDT, CDR2 YYEEEE. The CDR3 region is CASGGQLAKNIQYF. In DNA form, the CDR3 reads TGTGCCAGCGGAGGGCAACTAGCCAAAAACATTCAGTACTTC.

V usage is TRBV5-1 and J usage is TRBJ1-1; D ambiguous. Trimming pared 0 bases from V and 6 bases from J, leaving 9 bases between. Germline V CDR1 and CDR2: SGHRS, YFSETQ. The CDR3 totals 13 residues. The CDR3 reads CASSLGTVAEAFF. DNA for the CDR3: TGCGCCAGCAGCTTGGGAACGGTAGCTGAAGCTTTCTTT.

V and J are TRBV5-4 and TRBJ1-2; D is perhaps TRBD1 (5 bases). V was pared by 9 bases and J by 5 bases, with 14 bases between. Germline CDR1 reads SGHNT; CDR2 reads YYREEE (reference sequence). There are 12 residues in the CDR3. In nucleotides, the CDR3 is TGTGCCACCACACAGGCACAATATGGCTACACCTTC. This translates into CATTQAQYGYTF.

In nucleotides, the CDR3 is TGTGCCAGCAGCGCTACGGCGGAATACGAGCAGTACTTC. This sequence encodes CASSATAEYEQYF. The chain couples TRBV7-9 to TRBJ2-7; no reliable D call. The CDR3 runs to 13 residues. Deletions cut 5 bases from V and 4 bases from J, with 12 bases between. The V gene's germline CDR1 is SEHNR and CDR2 FQNEAQ (reference sequence).

This chain uses TRBV29-1 with TRBJ2-6; D possibly corresponds to TRBD1 (6 bases). The CDR3 consists of 15 residues. The ends were cut back, 3 bases at V and 1 base at J, with 10 bases in the middle. The V gene's germline CDR1 is SQVTM and CDR2 ANQGSEA. Written as DNA, the CDR3 is TGCAGCGTTGACGGCAGGGGTTCTGGGGCCAACGTCCTGACTTTC. Translated: CSVDGRGSGANVLTF.

This chain links TRBV2 with TRBJ1-5; no clear D. Trimming removed 6 bases at V and 5 bases at J, with 5 bases between. The CDR3 contains 11 residues. Per the germline V gene, CDR1 is SNHLY and CDR2 is FYNNEI. CDR3 protein: CASSSDQPQHF. As DNA, the CDR3 is TGTGCCAGCAGCTCAGATCAGCCCCAGCATTTT.

The chain has TRBV7-2 and TRBJ2-3; 7 nucleotides match TRBD2. After removal of 5 bases from V and 0 bases from J, the junction contained 11 bases not matched to a gene. This CDR3 comprises 17 residues. Germline-derived CDR1 and CDR2 are SGHTA and FQGNSA. The CDR3 nucleotides read TGTGCCAGCAGCAGGAGTGGTAGCGGGCTTAGCACAGATACGCAGTATTTT. Translating it yields CASSRSGSGLSTDTQYF.

The chain uses TRBV11-1 and TRBJ1-1; D is unresolved. The CDR3 covers 15 residues. The V and J ends lost 5 bases and 0 bases respectively, with 13 bases between them. Germline loops: CDR1 SGHAT, CDR2 FQDESV (reference sequence). Here the CDR3 reads CASSHDKLVNTEAFF. The CDR3 DNA reads as TGTGCCAGCAGCCACGACAAGCTTGTGAACACTGAAGCTTTCTTT.

This sequence joins TRBV5-4 and TRBJ2-5; D perhaps matches TRBD1 (5 bases). CDR3 length: 17 residues. Trimming took 0 bases from V and 0 from J, leaving 15 bases between them. Germline V gene lookup returns CDR1 SGHNT and CDR2 YYREEE (reference sequence). This CDR3 reads CASSLGAGYANQETQYF. In DNA, the CDR3 is TGTGCCAGCAGCTTGGGGGCAGGGTACGCCAACCAAGAGACCCAGTACTTC.